The 5 T cell receptor beta chains in this list originate from one sample, sequenced in a study of cytomegalovirus exposure and HLA in healthy donors. Primers for the PCR totalled 60 Vbeta and 13 Jbeta. The protocol was immunoSEQ multiplex PCR, while the TCRdb copy is restricted to in-frame clones and leaves out a portion. The repertoire holds roughly 180,000 clones, with about 75% as singletons. Input material: PBMCs. The source is a man in his fifties or sixties in good health and CMV-seropositive.

The rearrangement joins TRBV6-1 to TRBJ1-2; 7 bases are a match to TRBD1. The V gene end was trimmed by 6 bases and the J gene end by 8 bases; junction bases not matched to a gene: 9. CDR1 MNHNS and CDR2 SASEGT come from the germline V gene. The CDR3 spans 13 residues. The CDR3 spells CASSHDRESGYTF. The CDR3 DNA is TGTGCCAGCAGCCATGACAGGGAAAGCGGCTACACCTTC.

This chain links TRBV6-5 with TRBJ1-2, with D tentatively TRBD1 (6 bases). V lost 0 bases, J lost 3 bases, and 11 bases lay in between. Germline V gene lookup returns CDR1 MNHEY and CDR2 SVGAGI. This CDR3 contains 15 residues. The CDR3 region is CASSYSWGPYYGYTF. CDR3 nucleotides: TGTGCCAGCAGTTACTCGTGGGGGCCTTACTATGGCTACACCTTC.

Comment on this clone: Germline and junction disagree at one end, which may indicate a read error. V and J are TRBV30 and TRBJ2-3, with 9 positions matching TRBD2. The CDR3 is 11 amino acids. Per the germline V gene, CDR1 is GTSNPN and CDR2 is SVGIG (reference sequence). The DNA for the CDR3 is TGTGCCTGGAGTGTGGCTAGCGGGGAGAATTTT. Translation gives CAWSVASGENF.

The chain has TRBV6-5 and TRBJ2-7, with TRBD2 matching 7 bases. Germline lookup yields CDR1 MNHEY and CDR2 SVGAGI. The CDR3 runs 12 residues. Trimming took 11 bases from V and 3 from J; bases not matched to a gene: 7. CDR3: CAVMGGNYEQYF. CDR3 coding DNA: TGTGCCGTTATGGGAGGGAACTACGAGCAGTACTTC.

The chain has TRBV4-1 and TRBJ2-1; tentatively, D is TRBD2 (6 bases). Trimming left V 4 bases short and J 4 bases short, with 11 bases between. Germline lookup yields CDR1 MGHRA and CDR2 YSYEKL. This CDR3 is built from 14 residues. The CDR3 sequence: CASSPGTPYNEQFF. In nucleotides, the CDR3 is TGCGCCAGCAGCCCGGGGACTCCATACAATGAGCAGTTCTTC.